The sequence of this TCR beta chain was determined in a study of shared clonotypes between healthy human individuals. Across the study: The people who gave samples were two women and three men aged 18 to 49. General study findings and limits: Compared with memory subsets, naive subsets generally had larger estimated richness. With a handful of donors compared, 4.5% to 6.5% of naive CD4 clonotypes were shared.

Sequencing used immunoSEQ multiplex PCR; TCRdb keeps in-frame clones, though not all of them. The table has over 2 million clones, about 95% seen once. On this clone itself: What it binds is unknown.

CDR1 is ENHRY and CDR2 is SYGVKD in the germline V gene. The CDR3 consists of 17 residues. With 0 bases removed from V and 3 bases from J, the gap between germline ends came to 14 bases. The sample consisted of naive CD4+ T cells sorted from blood. Subset in this sample: CD45RA+ positively selected. The source is a man between 18 and 29 years old in good health. The rearrangement joins TRBV10-3 to TRBJ2-2, with D perhaps being TRBD1 or TRBD2 (5 bases each). The CDR3 DNA reads TGTGCCATCAGTGAGTCGATCGTTAGAGGGGACACCGGGGAGCTGTTTTTT. The encoded protein is CAISESIVRGDTGELFF.